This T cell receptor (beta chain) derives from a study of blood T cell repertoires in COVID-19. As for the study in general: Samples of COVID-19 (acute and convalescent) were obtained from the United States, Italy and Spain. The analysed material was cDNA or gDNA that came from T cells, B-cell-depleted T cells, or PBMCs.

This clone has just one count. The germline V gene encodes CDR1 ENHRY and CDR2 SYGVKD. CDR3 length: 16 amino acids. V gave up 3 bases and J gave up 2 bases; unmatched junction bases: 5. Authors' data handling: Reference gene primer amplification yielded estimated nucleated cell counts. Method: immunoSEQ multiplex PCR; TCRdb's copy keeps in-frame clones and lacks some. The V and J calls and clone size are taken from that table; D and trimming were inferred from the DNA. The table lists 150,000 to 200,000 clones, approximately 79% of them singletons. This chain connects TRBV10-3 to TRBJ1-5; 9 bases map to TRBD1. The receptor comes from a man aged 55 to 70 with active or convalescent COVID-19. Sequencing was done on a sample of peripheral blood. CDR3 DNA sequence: TGTGCCATCAGTGAACAGGGGGCAGGGGGCAATCAGCCCCAGCATTTT. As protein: CAISEQGAGGNQPQHF.